Presented here are 8 T cell receptor beta chains from one specimen sequenced in a study of blood T cell repertoires in COVID-19. Using immunoSEQ multiplex PCR, the repertoire was profiled, and TCRdb retains in-frame clones only, with some absent. The sample holds fewer than 450,000 clones, around 90% seen once. Sequencing was performed on PBMCs or T cells enriched from blood (not recorded which). These receptors were collected from a man between 18 and 35 years old who had recovered from COVID-19.

A single count supports this clone. This sequence joins TRBV5-6 and TRBJ1-2, with D possibly matching TRBD1 (6 bases). Germline CDR1 and CDR2: SGHDT and YYEEEE. The V and J ends lost 0 bases and 4 bases respectively, with 10 bases between them. The CDR3 spans 14 residues. CDR3: CASSLAGEGYGYTF. The CDR3 region has the DNA TGTGCCAGCAGCTTGGCAGGGGAGGGCTATGGCTACACCTTC.

This chain uses TRBV7-6 with TRBJ1-4, with 8 positions matching TRBD1. The germline V gene has CDR1 SGHVS and CDR2 FNYEAQ. V was pared by 5 bases and J by 7 bases, with 6 bases of the junction left unmatched. This CDR3 region has 14 residues. The CDR3 nucleotides are TGTGCCAGCAGCATCGGACAGGGCATTGAAAAACTGTTTTTT. Translated, it gives CASSIGQGIEKLFF. Filled out from reference TRBV7-6 and TRBJ1-4, the complete variable domain reads GAGVSQSPRYKVTKRGQDVALRCDPISGHVSLYWYRQALGQGPEFLTYFNYEAQQDKSGLPNDRFSAERPEGSISTLTIQRTEQRDSAMYRCASSIGQGIEKLFFGSGTQLSVL.

This chain uses TRBV10-2 with TRBJ2-7; D gene unclear. Deletions cut 6 bases from V and 6 bases from J, with 15 bases between. Germline lookup yields CDR1 WSHSY and CDR2 SAAADI. This CDR3 contains 13 residues. The CDR3 region is CASSPPTGGEQYF. Here the CDR3 DNA reads TGCGCCAGCAGCCCCCCCACGGGTGGCGAGCAGTACTTC.

The chain carries TRBV13 and TRBJ1-1; D unresolved. Between the trimmed V and J ends, which lost 7 bases and 4 bases, there was a span of 22 bases. Germline V lookup: CDR1 PRHDT, CDR2 FYEKMQ (reference sequence). The CDR3 has 16 amino acids. In DNA, the CDR3 is TGTGCCAGCACCCGCTTTGAGGCCGCGACGGTCACTGAAGCTTTCTTT. Protein product: CASTRFEAATVTEAFF.

Points on this clone: This sample also contains other DNA sequences that code for the same CDR3. The V gene is TRBV12-3 or TRBV12-4, the J gene TRBJ1-2; TRBD1 aligns across 9 bases. The junction had 3 bases not matched to a gene; V was cut back by 5 bases and J by 5 bases. This CDR3 has 13 residues. DNA of the CDR3: TGTGCCAGCAGTCCTGACAGGGGGTATGGCTACACCTTC. Protein sequence: CASSPDRGYGYTF.

J is TRBJ1-2 and V is TRBV3-1 (or the pseudogene TRBV3-2); TRBD1 might be the D (5 bases). Looked up from germline, CDR1 is LGHDT and CDR2 is YNNKEL (reference sequence). V was clipped by 6 bases and J by 2 bases, with 13 bases between them. The length of the CDR3 is 14 residues. The CDR3 nucleotides are TGTGCCAGCAGGGCGAAGGGGTTAAACTATGGCTACACCTTC. It translates to CASRAKGLNYGYTF.

A remark on this clone: This same CDR3 is encoded by further DNA sequences in the sample. The chain combines TRBV18 with TRBJ1-4, with D possibly matching TRBD1 (5 bases). Germline-derived CDR1 and CDR2 are KGHSH and LQKENI. CDR3 length: 14 amino acids. The V gene lost 3 bases and the J gene lost 8 bases, with 13 bases spanning the gap. The CDR3 protein is CASSPATGGEKLFF. In DNA form, the CDR3 reads TGTGCCAGCTCACCGGCCACAGGTGGCGAAAAACTGTTTTTT.

In its sample, this clone was seen once. This chain connects TRBV19 to TRBJ1-2; D might be TRBD1 (6 bases). V was clipped by 4 bases and J by 3 bases, with 18 bases between them. The germline V gene has CDR1 LNHDA and CDR2 SQIVND (reference sequence). This CDR3 is built from 16 residues. CDR3 DNA sequence: TGTGCCAGTAGTACGACACCCGGGGGGGCATACTATGGCTACACCTTC. Translation: CASSTTPGGAYYGYTF.